These 26 T cell receptor beta chains were all obtained from the same sample, sequenced in a study of T cells after yellow fever vaccination. TCRdb analysed the 5' RACE reads with MiXCR anew, one entry per CDR3 protein. The sample lists about 340,000 distinct CDR3 sequences; around 12% were seen once. The material sequenced was CD4+ T cells sorted from PBMCs, taken 15 days after the yellow fever booster vaccination. These receptors all stem from a man younger than 30 who received the YFV17D yellow fever vaccine.

This clonotype was seen only a few times. The chain carries TRBV3-1 and TRBJ2-1; D call uncertain. The CDR3 runs 15 residues. V was pared by 0 bases and J by 8 bases, with 14 bases between. The germline gives CDR1 LGHDT, CDR2 YNNKEL (reference sequence). The CDR3 sequence: CASSQDPSSAYEQFF. The DNA of the CDR3 is TGTGCCAGCAGCCAAGATCCTTCTAGTGCGTATGAGCAGTTCTTC.

This clonotype showed up just a few times. The chain joins TRBV6-5 to TRBJ1-1; 7 nucleotides agree with TRBD1. Germline V CDR1 and CDR2: MNHEY, SVGAGI. The length of the CDR3 is 12 residues. J lost 6 bases, V lost 5 bases, and 3 bases had no gene match. Here the CDR3 reads CASSGTAPEAFF. The CDR3, as DNA: TGTGCCAGCAGTGGGACAGCCCCTGAAGCTTTCTTT.

Only a few counts were recorded for this clonotype. This chain connects TRBV3-2 to TRBJ2-3; the table assigns TRBD2, which was not confirmed against the DNA. TRBV3-2 is deemed a pseudogene. This CDR3 contains 17 residues. This CDR3 reads CASSQDRSGGGTDTQYF. The CDR3 DNA sequence: TGTGCCAGCAGCCAAGATAGGTCGGGCGGGGGCACAGATACGCAGTATTTT.

The gene calls are TRBV24-1 and TRBJ2-2; D might be TRBD1 or TRBD2, each matching 5 bases. The germline CDR1 and CDR2 sequences are KGHDR and SFDVKD. The V and J ends lost 4 bases and 5 bases respectively, with 13 bases between them. This CDR3 comprises 15 residues. The CDR3 loop is CATSEGTLVTGELFF. Here the CDR3 DNA reads TGTGCCACCAGTGAGGGGACCTTGGTTACCGGGGAGCTGTTTTTT.

This chain joins TRBV30 and TRBJ1-5; 9 bases are shared with TRBD1. Germline loops: CDR1 GTSNPN, CDR2 SVGIG (reference sequence). With V trimmed by 4 bases and J by 5 bases, 6 bases remained unmatched. The CDR3 spans 14 residues. As DNA, the CDR3 is TGTGCCTGGAATAGGACAGGGGACCATCAGCCCCAGCATTTT. It specifies CAWNRTGDHQPQHF.

The chain links TRBV20-1 to TRBJ1-1; D call uncertain. V lost 3 bases and J 4 bases, leaving 18 bases between the germline ends. The CDR3 contains 15 residues. Per the germline V gene, CDR1 is DFQATT and CDR2 is SNEGSKA (reference sequence). The CDR3 DNA reads as TGCAGTGCTAGGGGATCAAGTTCGGGGTTCACTGAAGCTTTCTTT. It encodes CSARGSSSGFTEAFF.

This rearrangement joins TRBV14 to TRBJ2-1; 11 bases fit TRBD2. V was clipped by 4 bases and J by 15 bases; unmatched bases: 8. This CDR3 contains 13 residues. Looked up from germline, CDR1 is SGHDN and CDR2 is FVKESK. In nucleotides, the CDR3 is TGTGCCAGCAGCCCGCGACTAGCGGGGCTTATGTTCTTC. Its translation: CASSPRLAGLMFF.

A few counts support this clonotype. CDR3 residues: CASSLSGDYNEQFF. CDR3 nucleotide sequence: TGTGCCAGCAGCCTGAGCGGCGACTACAATGAGCAGTTCTTC. The genes are TRBV11-2 and TRBJ2-1; tentative D call: TRBD2 (5 bases). Trimming stripped 5 bases from V and 3 bases from J, with 11 bases between. The CDR3 spans 14 residues. Germline V gives CDR1 SGHAT, CDR2 FQNNGV.

This clonotype has at least ten counts. At one boundary the junction diverges from the germline segment, which might be a read error. J is TRBJ2-1 and V is TRBV7-9; the match to TRBD2 covers 10 bases. The CDR3 runs to 12 residues. Germline CDR1 is SEHNR and CDR2 is FQNEAQ (reference sequence). The CDR3 nucleotides read TGTGCCAGCAGCTCGCGAGCGGGGGGGCCGGTCTTC. Its translation: CASSSRAGGPVF.

This clonotype occurred many times. This rearrangement joins TRBV5-1 to TRBJ2-3, with D unresolved. V lost 4 bases, J lost 2 bases, and 14 bases lay in between. Germline-derived CDR1 and CDR2 are SGHRS and YFSETQ. CDR3 size: 15 residues. For the CDR3, the DNA is TGCGCCAGCAGCCCGGCTCCGGGTGTCACAGATACGCAGTATTTT. This encodes CASSPAPGVTDTQYF.

The V gene is TRBV3-1, the J gene TRBJ1-1; D not certain. Germline CDR1 LGHDT, CDR2 YNNKEL (reference sequence). This CDR3 has 13 residues. The germline V and J ends were trimmed by 5 bases and 2 bases, with 9 bases remaining between them. DNA of the CDR3: TGTGCCAGCAGCTGGGCAACAAACACTGAAGCTTTCTTT. This gives the protein CASSWATNTEAFF. The complete variable domain, with remaining parts taken from reference TRBV3-1 and TRBJ1-1, reads DTAVSQTPKYLVTQMGNDKSIKCEQNLGHDTMYWYKQDSKKFLKIMFSYNNKELIINETVPNRFSPKSPDKAHLNLHINSLELGDSAVYFCASSWATNTEAFFGQGTRLTVV.

This clonotype has more than one count but fewer than ten. The chain links TRBV2 to TRBJ1-1; 7 bases map to TRBD1. Germline V lookup: CDR1 SNHLY, CDR2 FYNNEI. V was pared by 1 base and J by 5 bases, with 13 bases of the junction left unmatched. This CDR3 is built from 17 residues. The CDR3 bases are TGTGCCAGCAGTGAAGGTCTGAGCGACAGGGAATGGACTGAAGCTTTCTTT. Its translation is CASSEGLSDREWTEAFF.

A few counts support this clonotype. V usage is TRBV7-2 and J usage is TRBJ1-2; D is undetermined. Trimming removed 3 bases at V and 3 bases at J, with 2 bases between. The CDR3 covers 11 residues. Germline CDR1 SGHTA, CDR2 FQGNSA. This CDR3 reads CASSFYYGYTF. The DNA for the CDR3 is TGTGCCAGCAGCTTCTACTATGGCTACACCTTC.

The V gene is TRBV12-3 or TRBV12-4, the J gene TRBJ1-2, with D possibly being TRBD1 (6 bases). CDR3 length: 14 residues. V was pared by 6 bases and J by 6 bases, with 17 bases between. DNA of the CDR3: TGTGCCAGCAGCCGCCGGGAGGGGGGAAATGGCTACACCTTC. This translates into CASSRREGGNGYTF.

The chain carries TRBV12-3 or TRBV12-4 and TRBJ2-5, with D perhaps assigned TRBD1 or TRBD2 (5 bases each). This CDR3 spans 14 amino acids. Trimming removed 3 bases at V and 5 bases at J, with 13 bases between. The CDR3 DNA follows: TGTGCCAGCAGTTTGGGGCGGTGGAGGGAGACCCAGTACTTC. Translated: CASSLGRWRETQYF.

This clonotype showed up just a few times. The chain carries TRBV5-1 and TRBJ1-1; 10 nucleotides line up with TRBD1. Germline V CDR1 and CDR2: SGHRS, YFSETQ. V gave up 5 bases and J gave up 4 bases; unmatched junction bases: 11. The CDR3 has 16 amino acids. CDR3: CASRRGQGPPGTEAFF. For the CDR3, the DNA is TGCGCCAGCAGAAGGGGACAGGGGCCTCCCGGCACTGAAGCTTTCTTT.

This clonotype was counted a few times. The chain employs TRBV11-2 and TRBJ1-2, with D hard to call. V shed 5 bases and J shed 4 bases, with 11 bases lying between them. The germline V gene encodes CDR1 SGHAT and CDR2 FQNNGV. This CDR3 has 13 residues. CDR3 DNA: TGTGCCAGCAGCGTCGACCAAGCCTATGGCTACACCTTC. Its translation: CASSVDQAYGYTF.

This sequence joins TRBV25-1 and TRBJ2-3, with unresolved D. This CDR3 has 12 residues. Germline V gene lookup returns CDR1 MGHDK and CDR2 SYGVNS. The V gene lost 3 bases and the J gene lost 10 bases, with 11 bases spanning the gap. CDR3 coding DNA: TGTGCCAGCAGTGAGGAGAATTTCGCGCAGTATTTT. Protein: CASSEENFAQYF.

In this sample, this clonotype turned up a few times. This chain connects TRBV12-3 or TRBV12-4 to TRBJ2-1; TRBD2 matches 7 bases. The CDR3 runs to 15 residues. Trimming cost V 6 bases and J 7 bases; bases outside gene matches: 12. Written as DNA, the CDR3 is TGTGCCAGCAGCCCCGTGCCAGCGGGGTTTAATGAGCAGTTCTTC. The encoded protein is CASSPVPAGFNEQFF.

This clonotype has a count of ten or more. The gene calls are TRBV4-1 and TRBJ1-2; 8 bases map to TRBD1. J gave up 5 bases and V 4 bases, and 6 bases lay outside the gene matches. Looked up from germline, CDR1 is MGHRA and CDR2 is YSYEKL. This CDR3 is 14 amino acids long. In nucleotides, the CDR3 is TGCGCCAGCAGCCTGCAACAGGGGGAGTATGGCTACACCTTC. Its protein is CASSLQQGEYGYTF.

The chain is built from TRBV5-1 and TRBJ2-2; possibly TRBD1 or TRBD2 for D (5 bases each). From germline, CDR1 is SGHRS and CDR2 YFSETQ. This CDR3 is built from 13 residues. V lost 7 bases to trimming and J lost 3 bases, with 10 bases between them. CDR3 loop: CASARGDTGELFF. The CDR3 DNA follows: TGCGCCAGCGCAAGAGGGGACACCGGGGAGCTGTTTTTT.

The sample holds many counts of this clonotype. The CDR3 sequence: CSADLKAGFQETQYF. DNA for the CDR3: TGCAGCGCCGATCTCAAGGCGGGGTTTCAAGAGACCCAGTACTTC. The chain has TRBV29-1 and TRBJ2-5, with D possibly matching TRBD2 (6 bases). Germline V gene sequence: CDR1 SQVTM, CDR2 ANQGSEA. Trimming shortened V by 7 bases and J by 2 bases, and 20 bases separated the two germline ends. The CDR3 sequence is 15 residues long.

In its sample, this clonotype was seen a few times. The chain carries TRBV7-2 and TRBJ2-1; D is tentatively TRBD1 or TRBD2 (5 bases each). This CDR3 is built from 15 residues. V lost 3 bases to trimming and J lost 10 bases, with 19 bases between them. Germline CDR1 is SGHTA and CDR2 is FQGNSA. The chain's CDR3 is CASSLIGTLSREQFF. The CDR3 DNA follows: TGTGCCAGCAGCTTGATCGGGACCCTCTCGAGGGAGCAGTTCTTC.

In this sample, this clonotype turned up a few times. The rearrangement joins TRBV7-2 to TRBJ2-7, with unresolved D. The V gene's germline CDR1 is SGHTA and CDR2 FQGNSA. V was shortened by 5 bases and J by 3 bases, with 11 bases between the two germline ends. The CDR3 loop spans 13 amino acids. The CDR3 nucleotides are TGTGCCAGCAGCCAGGATCGAAACTACGAGCAGTACTTC. Translating it yields CASSQDRNYEQYF.

The V and J genes are TRBV7-2 and TRBJ2-3, with 8 bases matching TRBD1. V was clipped by 4 bases and J by 4 bases; unmatched bases: 4. Germline lookup yields CDR1 SGHTA and CDR2 FQGNSA. This CDR3 has 14 residues. CDR3 sequence (DNA): TGTGCCAGCAGCTACCGCAGGGGGCCAGATACGCAGTATTTT. Translating gives CASSYRRGPDTQYF.

V is TRBV29-1 and J is TRBJ1-6; no firm D call. The V and J ends lost 4 bases and 5 bases respectively, with 9 bases between them. Germline V lookup: CDR1 SQVTM, CDR2 ANQGSEA. CDR3 length: 13 residues. The CDR3 coding sequence is TGCAGCGTTGCTGTGCGGGATAATTCACCCCTCCACTTT. Residues: CSVAVRDNSPLHF.